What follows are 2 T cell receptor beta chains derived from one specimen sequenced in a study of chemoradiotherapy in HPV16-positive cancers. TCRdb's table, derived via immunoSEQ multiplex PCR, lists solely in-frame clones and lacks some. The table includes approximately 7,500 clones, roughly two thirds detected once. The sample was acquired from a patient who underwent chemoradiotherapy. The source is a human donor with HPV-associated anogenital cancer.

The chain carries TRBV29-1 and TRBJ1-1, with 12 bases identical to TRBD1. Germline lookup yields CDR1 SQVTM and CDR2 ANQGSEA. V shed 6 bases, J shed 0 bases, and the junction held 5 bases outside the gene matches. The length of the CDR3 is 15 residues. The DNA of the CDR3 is TGCAGCGTAGGGGACAGGGGGCGAATGAACACTGAAGCTTTCTTT. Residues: CSVGDRGRMNTEAFF. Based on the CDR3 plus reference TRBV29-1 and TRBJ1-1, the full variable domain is SAVISQKPSRDICQRGTSLTIQCQVDSQVTMMFWYRQQPGQSLTLIATANQGSEATYESGFVIDKFPISRPNLTFSTLTVSNMSPEDSSIYLCSVGDRGRMNTEAFFGQGTRLTVV.

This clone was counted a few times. The CDR3 sequence: CASSLWQGGYTF. The DNA for the CDR3 is TGTGCCAGCAGTTTATGGCAGGGGGGCTACACCTTC. The chain joins TRBV28 to TRBJ1-2, with a weak D call TRBD1 (6 bases). The CDR3 loop spans 12 amino acids. V was shortened by 0 bases and J by 8 bases, with 7 bases between the two germline ends. Germline values: CDR1 MDHEN, CDR2 SYDVKM.